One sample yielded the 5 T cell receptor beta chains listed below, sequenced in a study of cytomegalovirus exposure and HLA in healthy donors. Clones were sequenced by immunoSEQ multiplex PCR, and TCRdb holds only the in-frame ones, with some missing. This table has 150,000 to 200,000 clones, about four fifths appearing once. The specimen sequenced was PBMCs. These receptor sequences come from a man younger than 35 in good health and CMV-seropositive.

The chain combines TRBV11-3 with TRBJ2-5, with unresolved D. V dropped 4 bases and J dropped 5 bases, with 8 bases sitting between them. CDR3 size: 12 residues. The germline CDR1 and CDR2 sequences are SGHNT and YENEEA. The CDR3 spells CASSYNMETQYF. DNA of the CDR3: TGTGCCAGCAGCTACAATATGGAGACCCAGTACTTC.

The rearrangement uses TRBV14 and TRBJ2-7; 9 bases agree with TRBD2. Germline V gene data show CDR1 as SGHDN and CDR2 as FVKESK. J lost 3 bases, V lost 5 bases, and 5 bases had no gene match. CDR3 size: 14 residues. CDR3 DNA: TGTGCCAGCAGCACCCCAGCGGGAGGCTACGAGCAGTACTTC. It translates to CASSTPAGGYEQYF.

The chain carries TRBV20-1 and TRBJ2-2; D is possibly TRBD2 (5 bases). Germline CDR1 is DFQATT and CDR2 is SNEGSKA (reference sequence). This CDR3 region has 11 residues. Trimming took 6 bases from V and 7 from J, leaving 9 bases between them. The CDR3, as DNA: TGCAGTGCCCCGAGCGGCGGGGAGCTGTTTTTT. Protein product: CSAPSGGELFF.

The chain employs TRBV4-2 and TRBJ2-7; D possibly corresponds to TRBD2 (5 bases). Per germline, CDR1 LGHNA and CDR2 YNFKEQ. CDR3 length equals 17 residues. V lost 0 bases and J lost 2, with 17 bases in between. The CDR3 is CASSQERVGLRTYEQYF. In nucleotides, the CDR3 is TGTGCCAGCAGCCAAGAAAGAGTCGGACTCAGGACCTACGAGCAGTACTTC.

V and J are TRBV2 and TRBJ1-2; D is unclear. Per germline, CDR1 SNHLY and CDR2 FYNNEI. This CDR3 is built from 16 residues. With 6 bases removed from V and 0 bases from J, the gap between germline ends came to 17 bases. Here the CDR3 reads CASSTLLGRANYGYTF. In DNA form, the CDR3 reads TGTGCCAGCAGCACCCTTTTGGGCCGAGCTAACTATGGCTACACCTTC.